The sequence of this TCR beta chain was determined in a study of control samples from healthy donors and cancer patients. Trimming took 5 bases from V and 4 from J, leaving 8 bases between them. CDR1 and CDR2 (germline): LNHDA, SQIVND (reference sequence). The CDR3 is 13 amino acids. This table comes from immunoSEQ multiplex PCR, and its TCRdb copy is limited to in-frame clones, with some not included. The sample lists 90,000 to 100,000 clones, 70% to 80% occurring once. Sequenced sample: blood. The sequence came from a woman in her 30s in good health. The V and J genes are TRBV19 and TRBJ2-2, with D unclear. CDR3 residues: CASSPKVTGELFF. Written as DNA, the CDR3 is TGTGCCAGTAGTCCTAAAGTCACCGGGGAGCTGTTTTTT. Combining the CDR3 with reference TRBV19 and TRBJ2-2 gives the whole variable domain DGGITQSPKYLFRKEGQNVTLSCEQNLNHDAMYWYRQDPGQGLRLIYYSQIVNDFQKGDIAEGYSVSREKKESFPLTVTSAQKNPTAFYLCASSPKVTGELFFGEGSRLTVL.